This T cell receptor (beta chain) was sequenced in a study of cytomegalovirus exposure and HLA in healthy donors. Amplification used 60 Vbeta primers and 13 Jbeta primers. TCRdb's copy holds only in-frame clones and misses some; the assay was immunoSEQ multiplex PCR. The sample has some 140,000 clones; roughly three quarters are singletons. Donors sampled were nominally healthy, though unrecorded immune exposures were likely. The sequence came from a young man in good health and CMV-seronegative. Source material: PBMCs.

The CDR3 DNA reads TGCGCCAGCAGGGGAGCAGACTACACCTTC. Amino acids: CASRGADYTF. The chain couples TRBV5-1 to TRBJ1-2, with D hard to call. CDR1 and CDR2 from the germline V gene are SGHRS and YFSETQ. Trimming removed 5 bases from V and 10 bases from J, with 9 bases in between. CDR3 length: 10 residues.